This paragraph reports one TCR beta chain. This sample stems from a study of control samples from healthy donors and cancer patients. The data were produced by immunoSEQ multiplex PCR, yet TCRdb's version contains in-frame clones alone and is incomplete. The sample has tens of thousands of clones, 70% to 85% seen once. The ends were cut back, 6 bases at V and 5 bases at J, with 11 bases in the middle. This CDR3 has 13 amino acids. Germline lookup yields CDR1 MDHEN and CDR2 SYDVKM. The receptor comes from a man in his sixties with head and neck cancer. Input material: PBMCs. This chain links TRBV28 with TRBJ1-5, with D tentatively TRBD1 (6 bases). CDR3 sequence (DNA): TGTGCCAGCAGGGGGGGGCTCGATCAGCCCCAGCATTTT. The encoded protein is CASRGGLDQPQHF.